This entry features one TCR beta chain sequence. These data originate in a study of blood T cell repertoires in COVID-19. About the research overall: From T cells, B-cell-depleted T cells, or PBMCs came the material, which was cDNA or gDNA.

Original data processing: By means of reference gene primer amplification, nucleated cell counts were estimated. Some clones are missing from TCRdb's copy, which holds only in-frame ones; the method was immunoSEQ multiplex PCR. That table is the source of V, J and clone size, and D and trimming were worked out from the DNA. The sample yields fewer than 60,000 clones, approximately 85% seen once. The V and J ends lost 5 bases and 4 bases, in that order; junction bases with no gene match: 8. Germline lookup yields CDR1 MDHEN and CDR2 SYDVKM. The CDR3 loop spans 15 amino acids. This TCR derives from a man in his 60s with acute or convalescent COVID-19. This chain uses TRBV28 with TRBJ2-5, with 9 positions matching TRBD1. The sequencing sample was made of peripheral blood. The CDR3, as DNA: TGTGCCAGCAGTCCCAGGGGACAGGGTTCAGAGACCCAGTACTTC. This translates into CASSPRGQGSETQYF.